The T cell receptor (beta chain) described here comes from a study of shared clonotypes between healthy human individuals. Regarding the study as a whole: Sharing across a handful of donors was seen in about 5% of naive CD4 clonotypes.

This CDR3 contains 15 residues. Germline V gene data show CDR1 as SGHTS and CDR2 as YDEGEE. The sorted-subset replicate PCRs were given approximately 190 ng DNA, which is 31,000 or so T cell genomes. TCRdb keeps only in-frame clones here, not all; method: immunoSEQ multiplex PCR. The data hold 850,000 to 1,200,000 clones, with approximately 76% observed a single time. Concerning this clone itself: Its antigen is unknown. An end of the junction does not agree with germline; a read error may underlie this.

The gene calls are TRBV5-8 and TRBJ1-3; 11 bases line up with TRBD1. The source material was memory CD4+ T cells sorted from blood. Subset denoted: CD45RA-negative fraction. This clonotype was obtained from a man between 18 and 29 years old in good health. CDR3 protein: CASSPGQGAGSTIYF. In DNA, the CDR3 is TGTGCCAGCAGCCCCGGACAGGGGGCTGGAAGCACCATATATTTT.